This TCR beta chain originates from a study of OX40 agonist ivuxolimab in advanced cancers. Describing the broader study: Ivuxolimab was a fully human IgG2 agonistic monoclonal antibody targeting the costimulatory receptor OX40 (CD134). Intravenous ivuxolimab was administered to patients every 2 weeks at six dose levels: 0.01, 0.1, 0.3, 1.5, 3 and 10 mg/kg. Of the 50 or so patients in dose escalation, about 20 had hepatocellular carcinoma, some 15 had melanoma, 9 had renal cell carcinoma and 9 had head and neck cancer. A male proportion of roughly 80% and a mean age of about 60 years, ranging from roughly 23 to 90, were recorded for the dose-escalation cohort. Prior anti-PD-1, anti-PD-L1 or anti-CTLA-4 therapy was permitted, and checkpoint inhibitors had been received by about two fifths of dose-escalation patients. Partial responses occurred in three dose-escalation patients, of whom one had hepatocellular carcinoma and two had cutaneous melanoma. The point of sequencing TCRbeta in the periphery was to test whether ivuxolimab changed TCR sequence diversity and drove clonal T-cell expansion. The paper describes the monotherapy dose-escalation part (N ≈ 52 patients) of the phase I trial of ivuxolimab. General findings and caveats noted by the study authors: Low levels of normalized T-cell clonal expansion were also seen in some patients who did not respond. After ivuxolimab, more expanded clones were found on average in CD8+ T cells than in CD4+ T cells. In partial responders in the 0.1-3.0 mg/kg groups, normalized peripheral clonal expansion was found to be among the lowest, especially among CD8+ T cells. Which antigens the clonally expanded peripheral T cells were specific for was not determined. Clonal expansion of both CD4+ and CD8+ blood T cells was observed from baseline to week 6 at doses 0.1 to 3.0 mg/kg.

Genomic DNA was isolated from the sorted cells so that the TCRbeta CDR3 region could be sequenced. The immunoSEQ Assay was used to sequence the TCRbeta CDR3 regions. The table was pulled from immuneACCESS by TCRdb, which kept in-frame rearrangements only. Such tables lose some clones; where checked, under half of the loss comes from unresolved V genes, and the rest has no known cause. The sample table contains about 64,000 clones; only one count was recorded for approximately 80% of them. The ten largest clonotypes hold around 5% of the sample. Reading the germline V gene gives CDR1 MRHNA and CDR2 SNTAGT. Trimming at the junction amounts to 6 bases on V and 5 bases on J, and the germline ends lie 16 bases apart. The CDR3 sequence holds 14 residues, the cysteine and phenylalanine included. The sequence is cut down to CDR3 DNA, 42 bases in frame from base 1. Patients with a history of autoimmune disease or receiving systemic immunosuppression were excluded from the trial. Peripheral blood for TCR sequencing was drawn from every dose cohort at baseline, at cycle 4 day 1 and at cycle 7 day 1. Samples were obtained from an open-label, multicenter, first-in-human phase I dose-escalation trial of ivuxolimab. Adults with locally advanced or metastatic melanoma, renal cell, hepatocellular, or head and neck squamous cell carcinoma were enrolled in the trial. Before TCR sequencing, CD4+ and CD8+ T cells were separately sorted from peripheral blood.

Comment on this clone: Which antigen it targets is not known. Base qualities are not recorded, but no much larger clone differs from it by a single base.

This TCR was sampled from an adult with an advanced solid tumor such as melanoma, head and neck, liver or kidney cancer. This specimen consisted of CD4+ or CD8+ T cells sorted from blood, obtained in a trial of the OX40 agonist ivuxolimab. The V gene is TRBV6-4 and the J gene is TRBJ1-2, and the D gene may be TRBD1, 6 bases matching. The nucleotide sequence is given as TGTGCCAGCAGCCCGGGGGTCAGGGGTTATGGCTACACCTTC. Its protein product is CASSPGVRGYGYTF.